This T cell receptor (beta chain) was documented in a study of post-analysis software for immune sequencing data. About the research overall: Included among the disease courses, which were recorded for the cohort, were relapsing-remitting, secondary progressive and progressive-relapsing multiple sclerosis. General study points: Comparison of patients with controls showed 4 to 6 TRBV segments more frequent in patients, TRBV5-6, TRBV5-1 and TRBV20-1 among them. Pronounced co-clustering by F measure was evident among identically batched samples. Normalized Chao1 diversity was significantly reduced in patients versus controls.

Sequencing libraries made from TCR beta cDNA carried unique molecular identifiers. T cells numbering about 0.95 to 10 million gave rise to some 500,000 cDNA molecules. MiXCR was run by TCRdb on the PCR reads, yielding one entry per CDR3 protein. The sample lists about 540,000 distinct CDR3 sequences; around 34% were seen once. Trimming left V 1 base short and J 3 bases short, with 12 bases between. The germline gives CDR1 SGHTA, CDR2 FQGNSA. The CDR3 runs 15 residues. About this clonotype: Antigen specificity is unknown.

Material: blood. The source of this sequence is a girl aged 2-17 years with multiple sclerosis. V gene TRBV7-2 combines with J gene TRBJ1-2; no reliable D call. CDR3 DNA sequence: TGTGCCAGCAGCTTAGGTGGCAGGTCTGACTATGGCTACACCTTC. Residues: CASSLGGRSDYGYTF.